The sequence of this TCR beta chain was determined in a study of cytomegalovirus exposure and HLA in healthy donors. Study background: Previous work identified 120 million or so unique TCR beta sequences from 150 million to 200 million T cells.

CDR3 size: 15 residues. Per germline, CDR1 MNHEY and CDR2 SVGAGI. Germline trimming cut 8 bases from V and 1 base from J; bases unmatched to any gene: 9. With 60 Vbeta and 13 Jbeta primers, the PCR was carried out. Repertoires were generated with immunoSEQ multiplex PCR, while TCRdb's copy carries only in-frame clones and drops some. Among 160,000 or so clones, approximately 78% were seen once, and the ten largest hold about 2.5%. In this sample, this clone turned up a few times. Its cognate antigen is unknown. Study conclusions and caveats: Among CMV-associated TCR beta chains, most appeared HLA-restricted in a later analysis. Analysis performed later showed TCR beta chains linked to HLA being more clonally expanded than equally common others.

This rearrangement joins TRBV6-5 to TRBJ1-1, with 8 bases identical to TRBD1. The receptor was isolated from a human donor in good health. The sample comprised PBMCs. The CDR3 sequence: CASVTGALGNTEAFF. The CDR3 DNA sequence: TGTGCCAGCGTGACAGGGGCCCTGGGGAACACTGAAGCTTTCTTT.